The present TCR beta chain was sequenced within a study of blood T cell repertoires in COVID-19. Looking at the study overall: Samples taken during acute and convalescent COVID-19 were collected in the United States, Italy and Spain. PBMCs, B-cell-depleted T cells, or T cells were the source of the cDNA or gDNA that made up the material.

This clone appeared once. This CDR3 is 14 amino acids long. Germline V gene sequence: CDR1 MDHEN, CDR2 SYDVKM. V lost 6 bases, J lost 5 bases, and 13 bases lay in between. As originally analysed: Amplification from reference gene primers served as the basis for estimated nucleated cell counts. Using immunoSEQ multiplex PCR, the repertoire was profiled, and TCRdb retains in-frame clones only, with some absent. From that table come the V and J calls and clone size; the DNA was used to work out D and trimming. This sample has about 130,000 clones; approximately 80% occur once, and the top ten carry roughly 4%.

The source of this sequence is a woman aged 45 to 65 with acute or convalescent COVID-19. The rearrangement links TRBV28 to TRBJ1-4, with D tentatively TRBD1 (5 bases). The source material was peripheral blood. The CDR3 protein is CASSQGGGNEKLFF. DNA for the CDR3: TGTGCCAGCAGCCAGGGAGGAGGGAATGAAAAACTGTTTTTT. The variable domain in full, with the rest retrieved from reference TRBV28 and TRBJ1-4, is DVKVTQSSRYLVKRTGEKVFLECVQDMDHENMFWYRQDPGLGLRLIYFSYDVKMKEKGDIPEGYSVSREKKERFSLILESASTNQTSMYLCASSQGGGNEKLFFGSGTQLSVL.